This T cell receptor beta chain was sequenced for a study of control samples from healthy donors and cancer patients. The CDR3 covers 14 residues. Looked up from germline, CDR1 is LGHNT and CDR2 is FRNRAP. V was pared by 6 bases and J by 5 bases, with 16 bases between. The method was immunoSEQ multiplex PCR; TCRdb's version includes in-frame clones alone and lacks a portion of them. The table includes around 80,000 clones, about 88% detected once. Sequenced input: blood. This clonotype was sampled from a woman aged 50 to 60 in good health. The V call is TRBV12-5, the J call TRBJ1-2; a weak D match, TRBD1 (5 bases). This CDR3 reads CASGSDNKIYGYTF. Written as DNA, the CDR3 is TGTGCTAGTGGCTCGGACAATAAGATTTATGGCTACACCTTC.